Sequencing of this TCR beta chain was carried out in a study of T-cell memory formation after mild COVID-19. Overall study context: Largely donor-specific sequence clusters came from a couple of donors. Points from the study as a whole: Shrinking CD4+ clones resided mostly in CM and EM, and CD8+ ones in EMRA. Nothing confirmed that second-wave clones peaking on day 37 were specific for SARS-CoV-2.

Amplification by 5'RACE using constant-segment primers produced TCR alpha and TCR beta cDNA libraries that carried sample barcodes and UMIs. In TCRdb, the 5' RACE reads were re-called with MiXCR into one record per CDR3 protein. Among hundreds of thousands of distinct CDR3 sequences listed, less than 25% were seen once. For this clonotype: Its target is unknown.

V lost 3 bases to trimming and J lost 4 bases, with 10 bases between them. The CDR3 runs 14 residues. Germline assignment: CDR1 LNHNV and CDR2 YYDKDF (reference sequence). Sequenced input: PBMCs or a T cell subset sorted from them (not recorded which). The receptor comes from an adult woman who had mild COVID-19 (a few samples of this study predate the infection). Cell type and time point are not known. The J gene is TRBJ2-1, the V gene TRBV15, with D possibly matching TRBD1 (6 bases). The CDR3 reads CATSSDDRYNEQFF. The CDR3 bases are TGTGCCACCAGCAGTGATGACAGGTACAATGAGCAGTTCTTC.